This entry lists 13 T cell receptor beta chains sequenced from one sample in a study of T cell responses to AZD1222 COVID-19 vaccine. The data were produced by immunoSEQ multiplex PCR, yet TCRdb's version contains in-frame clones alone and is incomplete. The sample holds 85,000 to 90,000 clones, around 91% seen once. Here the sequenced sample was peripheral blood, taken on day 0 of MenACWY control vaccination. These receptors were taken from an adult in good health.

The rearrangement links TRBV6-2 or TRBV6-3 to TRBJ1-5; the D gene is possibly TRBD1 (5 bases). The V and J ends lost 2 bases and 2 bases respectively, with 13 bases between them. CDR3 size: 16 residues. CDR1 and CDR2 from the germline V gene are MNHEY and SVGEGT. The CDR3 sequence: CASSYQLGRGNQPQHF. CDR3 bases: TGTGCCAGCAGTTACCAACTGGGCAGGGGCAATCAGCCCCAGCATTTT.

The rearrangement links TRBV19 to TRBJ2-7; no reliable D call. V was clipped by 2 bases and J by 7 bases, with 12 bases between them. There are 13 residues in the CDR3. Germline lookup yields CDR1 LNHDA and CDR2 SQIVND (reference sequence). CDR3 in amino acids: CASSITDGGEQYF. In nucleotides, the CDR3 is TGTGCCAGTAGTATAACCGACGGTGGGGAGCAGTACTTC. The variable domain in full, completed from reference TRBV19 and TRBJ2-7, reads DGGITQSPKYLFRKEGQNVTLSCEQNLNHDAMYWYRQDPGQGLRLIYYSQIVNDFQKGDIAEGYSVSREKKESFPLTVTSAQKNPTAFYLCASSITDGGEQYFGPGTRLTVT.

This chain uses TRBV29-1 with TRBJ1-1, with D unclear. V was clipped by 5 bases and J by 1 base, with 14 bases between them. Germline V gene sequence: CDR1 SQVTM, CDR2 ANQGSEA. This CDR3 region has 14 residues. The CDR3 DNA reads TGCAGCGTTTCAACCGGGTCCAAGAACACTGAAGCTTTCTTT. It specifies CSVSTGSKNTEAFF.

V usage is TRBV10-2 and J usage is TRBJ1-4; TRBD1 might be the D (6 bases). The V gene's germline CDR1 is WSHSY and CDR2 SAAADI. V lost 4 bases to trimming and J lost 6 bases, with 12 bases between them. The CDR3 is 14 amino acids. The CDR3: CASSGGLEDEKLFF. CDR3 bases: TGCGCCAGCAGTGGGGGGCTGGAGGATGAAAAACTGTTTTTT.

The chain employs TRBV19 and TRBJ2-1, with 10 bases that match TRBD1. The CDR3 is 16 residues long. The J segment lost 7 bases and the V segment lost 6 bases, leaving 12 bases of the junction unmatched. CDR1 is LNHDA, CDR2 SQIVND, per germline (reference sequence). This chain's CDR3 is CASRGTGAPLVNEQFF. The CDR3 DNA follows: TGTGCCAGTAGGGGGACAGGGGCCCCCCTGGTGAATGAGCAGTTCTTC.

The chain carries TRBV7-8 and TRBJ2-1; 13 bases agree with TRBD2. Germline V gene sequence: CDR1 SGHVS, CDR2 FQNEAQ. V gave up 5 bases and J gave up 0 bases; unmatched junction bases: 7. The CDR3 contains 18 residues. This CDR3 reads CASSRTSGGAVSYNEQFF. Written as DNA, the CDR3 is TGTGCCAGCAGCCGCACTAGCGGGGGGGCGGTCTCCTACAATGAGCAGTTCTTC.

Here the CDR3 reads CASSPEIAGVETQYF. The CDR3 bases are TGTGCCAGCAGCCCCGAGATAGCCGGTGTGGAGACCCAGTACTTC. The chain recombines TRBV7-6 with TRBJ2-5, with D unclear. The V gene lost 5 bases and the J gene lost 5 bases, with 18 bases spanning the gap. This CDR3 is 15 amino acids long. Germline CDR1 and CDR2: SGHVS and FNYEAQ.

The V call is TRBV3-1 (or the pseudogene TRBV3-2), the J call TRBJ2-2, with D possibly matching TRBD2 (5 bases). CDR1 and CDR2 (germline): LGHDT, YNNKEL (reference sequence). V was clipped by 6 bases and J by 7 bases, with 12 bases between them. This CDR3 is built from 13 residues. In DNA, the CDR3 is TGTGCCAGCAGACGGTCCGGGGACGGGGAGCTGTTTTTT. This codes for CASRRSGDGELFF.

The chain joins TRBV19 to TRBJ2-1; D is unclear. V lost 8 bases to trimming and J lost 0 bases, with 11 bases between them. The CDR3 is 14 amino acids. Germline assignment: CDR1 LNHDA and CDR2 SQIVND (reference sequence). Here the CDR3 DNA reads TGTGCCAGTTGGTCAGGTCGCTCCTACAATGAGCAGTTCTTC. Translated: CASWSGRSYNEQFF.

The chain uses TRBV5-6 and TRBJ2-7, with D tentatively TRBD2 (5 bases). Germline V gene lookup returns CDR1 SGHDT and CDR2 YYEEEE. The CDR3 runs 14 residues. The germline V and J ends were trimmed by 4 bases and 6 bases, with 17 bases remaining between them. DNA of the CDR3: TGTGCCAGCAGCAATATGCGCCGAGGGTCCGAGCAGTACTTC. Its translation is CASSNMRRGSEQYF.

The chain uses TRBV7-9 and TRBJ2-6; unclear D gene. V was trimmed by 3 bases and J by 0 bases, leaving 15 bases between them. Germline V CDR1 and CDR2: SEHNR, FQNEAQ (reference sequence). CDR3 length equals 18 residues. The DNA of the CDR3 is TGTGCCAGCAGCTTTTCTAACAGCGTACCCTCTGGGGCCAACGTCCTGACTTTC. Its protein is CASSFSNSVPSGANVLTF. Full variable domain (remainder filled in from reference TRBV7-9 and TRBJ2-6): DTGVSQNPRHKITKRGQNVTFRCDPISEHNRLYWYRQTLGQGPEFLTYFQNEAQLEKSRLLSDRFSAERPKGSFSTLEIQRTEQGDSAMYLCASSFSNSVPSGANVLTFGAGSRLTVL.

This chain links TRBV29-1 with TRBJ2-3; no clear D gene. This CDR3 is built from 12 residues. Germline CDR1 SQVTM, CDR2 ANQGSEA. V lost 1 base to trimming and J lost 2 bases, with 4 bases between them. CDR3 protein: CSVEGSTDTQYF. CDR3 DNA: TGCAGCGTTGAAGGTTCCACAGATACGCAGTATTTT.

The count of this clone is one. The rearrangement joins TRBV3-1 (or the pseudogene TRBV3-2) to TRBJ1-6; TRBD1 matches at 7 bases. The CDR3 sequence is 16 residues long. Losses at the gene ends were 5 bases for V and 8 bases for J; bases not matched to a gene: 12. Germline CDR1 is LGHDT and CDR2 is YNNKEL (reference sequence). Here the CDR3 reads CASSFRTGQGDSPLHF. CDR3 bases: TGTGCCAGCAGCTTCCGGACAGGCCAGGGGGATTCACCCCTCCACTTT.